These 27 T cell receptor beta chains were sequenced from one sample in a study of T cell changes during pregnancy in multiple sclerosis. The repertoire was sequenced with immunoSEQ multiplex PCR; TCRdb's copy has only in-frame clones and lacks some. This sample carries around 30,000 clones, about nine tenths of them seen once, and the ten largest clones take around 6.9%. Material: CD8+ T cells from peripheral blood mononuclear cells, obtained in the second trimester of pregnancy. Receptors originate from a female donor with multiple sclerosis, enrolled in a pregnancy study.

This clone was counted once. CDR3 DNA: TGTGCCAGCAGCACTCGACTAGCGGGGACCTCCTACAATGAGCAGTTCTTC. Translated, it gives CASSTRLAGTSYNEQFF. V is TRBV7-9 and J is TRBJ2-1; 11 bases line up with TRBD2. With 5 bases clipped from V and 0 bases from J, the junction kept 6 bases outside the gene matches. The V gene's germline CDR1 is SEHNR and CDR2 FQNEAQ (reference sequence). The CDR3 has 17 amino acids.

The rearrangement links TRBV6-5 to TRBJ2-2; 8 positions agree with TRBD1. V lost 0 bases to trimming and J lost 5 bases; unmatched junction nucleotides: 5. The CDR3 runs to 16 residues. Per the germline V gene, CDR1 is MNHEY and CDR2 is SVGAGI. As DNA, the CDR3 is TGTGCCAGCAGTTACTCGACAGGGGAAATGACCGGGGAGCTGTTTTTT. It is translated as CASSYSTGEMTGELFF.

This clone was recorded once. This rearrangement joins TRBV5-6 to TRBJ2-7; 9 nucleotides agree with TRBD2. J lost 2 bases, V lost 1 base, and 1 base had no gene match. CDR3 length: 14 amino acids. Germline lookup yields CDR1 SGHDT and CDR2 YYEEEE. The CDR3 loop is CASSLLAGAYEQYF. CDR3 coding DNA: TGTGCCAGCAGCTTGTTAGCGGGAGCCTACGAGCAGTACTTC. Using reference TRBV5-6 and TRBJ2-7 for the parts outside the CDR3, the full variable domain is DAGVTQSPTHLIKTRGQQVTLRCSPKSGHDTVSWYQQALGQGPQFIFQYYEEEERQRGNFPDRFSGHQFPNYSSELNVNALLLGDSALYLCASSLLAGAYEQYFGPGTRLTVT.

This chain uses TRBV2 with TRBJ2-1, with 9 positions matching TRBD2. CDR1 and CDR2 from the germline V gene are SNHLY and FYNNEI. This CDR3 has 15 amino acids. J lost 4 bases, V lost 3 bases, and 4 bases had no gene match. DNA of the CDR3: TGTGCCAGCAGTGACCCGCTAGCGGGGTACAATGAGCAGTTCTTC. Protein sequence: CASSDPLAGYNEQFF.

The V call is TRBV6-1, the J call TRBJ2-7, with TRBD1 matching 7 bases. With V trimmed by 7 bases and J by 5 bases, 5 bases remained unmatched. The CDR3 covers 12 residues. The germline V gene has CDR1 MNHNS and CDR2 SASEGT. CDR3 loop: CASKTGPDEQYF. The CDR3 coding sequence is TGTGCCAGCAAGACAGGGCCGGACGAGCAGTACTTC.

CDR3 region: CASSYQDRAEQYF. The CDR3, as DNA: TGTGCCAGCAGTTACCAGGACAGGGCCGAGCAGTACTTC. The genes are TRBV6-6 and TRBJ2-7, with 8 bases identical to TRBD1. CDR3 length equals 13 residues. The V segment lost 2 bases and the J segment 6 bases; nucleotides outside the gene matches: 3. Germline loops: CDR1 MNHNY, CDR2 SVGAGI (reference sequence).

The CDR3 loop is CASAQGVNEQYF. The CDR3 bases are TGTGCCAGCGCCCAGGGCGTCAACGAGCAGTACTTC. The genes are TRBV5-5 and TRBJ2-7; a weak D match, TRBD1 (5 bases). The V end was cut by 7 bases, the J end by 5 bases, with 13 bases between. This CDR3 is built from 12 residues. Looked up from germline, CDR1 is SGHKS and CDR2 is YYEKEE (reference sequence).

By share, this clone ranks as medium-sized. This rearrangement joins TRBV6-5 to TRBJ1-4; D gene ambiguous. The CDR3 has 12 residues. Germline V gives CDR1 MNHEY, CDR2 SVGAGI. Between the trimmed V and J ends, which lost 2 bases and 8 bases, there was a span of 6 bases. The CDR3: CASSYTGEKLFF. CDR3 nucleotide sequence: TGTGCCAGCAGTTACACCGGGGAAAAACTGTTTTTT.

The chain joins TRBV6-6 to TRBJ2-3; tentative D call: TRBD2 (6 bases). Looked up from germline, CDR1 is MNHNY and CDR2 is SVGAGI (reference sequence). The CDR3 extends over 16 amino acids. Trimming cost V 6 bases and J 0 bases, with 16 bases left between them. The CDR3 nucleotides are TGTGCCAGCAGCCCGGGACTGTCGTTAAGCACAGATACGCAGTATTTT. As protein: CASSPGLSLSTDTQYF.

This clone showed up just a few times. The V and J genes are TRBV28 and TRBJ1-2, with a tentative D call TRBD1 (6 bases). This CDR3 region has 11 residues. V lost 2 bases and J lost 8, with 6 bases in between. Germline assignment: CDR1 MDHEN and CDR2 SYDVKM. Here the CDR3 reads CASSLGGGYTF. In DNA form, the CDR3 reads TGTGCCAGCAGTTTAGGGGGCGGCTACACCTTC.

The chain is built from TRBV6-5 and TRBJ1-1, with D perhaps TRBD1 (5 bases). V lost 5 bases and J 0 bases, leaving 10 bases between the germline ends. CDR3 length equals 14 residues. CDR1 is MNHEY and CDR2 is SVGAGI in the germline V gene. Written as DNA, the CDR3 is TGTGCCAGCAGTAGGACAACCATGAACACTGAAGCTTTCTTT. Translating it yields CASSRTTMNTEAFF.

V is TRBV27 and J is TRBJ2-3; D uncertain. V lost 1 base, J lost 2 bases, and 7 bases lay in between. Germline V gene lookup returns CDR1 MNHEY and CDR2 SMNVEV (reference sequence). The CDR3 runs to 14 residues. CDR3 nucleotides: TGTGCCAGCAGTTTATACGGAGACACAGATACGCAGTATTTT. Translating gives CASSLYGDTDTQYF.

The chain uses TRBV2 and TRBJ2-7, with TRBD2 matching 9 bases. This CDR3 comprises 16 residues. CDR1 and CDR2 from the germline V gene are SNHLY and FYNNEI. V was clipped by 5 bases and J by 5 bases; unmatched bases: 13. The CDR3 reads CASSQVGREGLNEQYF. As DNA, the CDR3 is TGTGCCAGCAGTCAGGTTGGGCGGGAGGGCCTAAACGAGCAGTACTTC.

CDR3 sequence: CAIKMDRENEQFF. CDR3 nucleotide sequence: TGTGCCATCAAAATGGACAGGGAGAATGAGCAGTTCTTC. The chain joins TRBV10-3 to TRBJ2-1; 8 positions match TRBD1. Looked up from germline, CDR1 is ENHRY and CDR2 is SYGVKD. The CDR3 covers 13 residues. Trimming at V came to 7 bases and at J to 7 bases, leaving 6 bases not matched to a gene.

The chain uses TRBV15 and TRBJ1-5, with TRBD1 as a possible D gene (6 bases). The CDR3 length is 15 residues. V was clipped by 5 bases and J by 0 bases, with 11 bases between them. Germline V gene sequence: CDR1 LNHNV, CDR2 YYDKDF (reference sequence). This CDR3 reads CATSRQENSNQPQHF. CDR3 DNA sequence: TGTGCCACCAGCCGACAGGAGAATAGCAATCAGCCCCAGCATTTT.

This clone was seen a handful of times. The V and J genes are TRBV7-3 and TRBJ2-1, with D possibly matching TRBD2 (7 bases). The germline CDR1 and CDR2 sequences are SGHTA and FQGTGA. This CDR3 region has 14 residues. V was clipped by 3 bases and J by 9 bases, with 15 bases between them. The CDR3, as DNA: TGTGCCAGCAGCTTCTCGGGGGGCCACTTTGAGCAGTTCTTC. Translating gives CASSFSGGHFEQFF.

V and J are TRBV2 and TRBJ1-2, with D unresolved. The germline V and J ends were trimmed by 3 bases and 0 bases, with 11 bases remaining between them. Germline V gene data show CDR1 as SNHLY and CDR2 as FYNNEI. CDR3 length: 15 residues. The DNA for the CDR3 is TGTGCCAGCAGTGATTCAGGAAACACTAACTATGGCTACACCTTC. Residues: CASSDSGNTNYGYTF.

This clone was detected a few times. CDR3 region: CASSLNTNTEAFF. The CDR3 nucleotides are TGTGCCAGCAGCTTAAACACCAACACTGAAGCTTTCTTT. The chain links TRBV7-3 to TRBJ1-1; D remains ambiguous. Trimming removed 1 base at V and 2 bases at J, with 5 bases between. The CDR3 length is 13 residues. Germline V gene lookup returns CDR1 SGHTA and CDR2 FQGTGA.

This chain links TRBV6-1 with TRBJ2-7; D possibly corresponds to TRBD2 (5 bases). The CDR3 length is 13 residues. V was trimmed by 3 bases and J by 6 bases, leaving 12 bases between them. CDR1 and CDR2 from the germline V gene are MNHNS and SASEGT. CDR3 coding DNA: TGTGCCAGCAGTGACCCACCTAGCCTCGAGCAGTACTTC. This sequence encodes CASSDPPSLEQYF.

In DNA, the CDR3 is TGTGCCAGCAGTTTCATCGGAGCGCAAAGAGACAATGAGCAGTTCTTC. This translates into CASSFIGAQRDNEQFF. This rearrangement joins TRBV28 to TRBJ2-1; D gene uncertain. The CDR3 runs to 16 residues. V was cut by 3 bases and J by 5 bases, with 17 bases left in between. Germline V gene lookup returns CDR1 MDHEN and CDR2 SYDVKM.

The chain carries TRBV2 and TRBJ1-2; D is unclear. Trimming removed 2 bases from V and 1 base from J, with 11 bases in between. There are 15 residues in the CDR3. Germline lookup yields CDR1 SNHLY and CDR2 FYNNEI. CDR3 region: CASSELSGVNYGYTF. The CDR3 DNA follows: TGTGCCAGCAGTGAATTATCTGGAGTTAACTATGGCTACACCTTC.

This sequence joins TRBV19 and TRBJ2-1; no definite D call. V dropped 0 bases and J dropped 7 bases, with 4 bases sitting between them. CDR3 length: 12 residues. Germline CDR1 and CDR2: LNHDA and SQIVND (reference sequence). CDR3 DNA sequence: TGTGCCAGTAGTATAGACAGTAATGAGCAGTTCTTC. Residues: CASSIDSNEQFF.

The chain recombines TRBV30 with TRBJ1-2; a possible D gene is TRBD1 (5 bases). The length of the CDR3 is 13 residues. Trimming took off 1 base at V and 2 bases at J, with 8 bases between the two ends. Germline CDR1 GTSNPN, CDR2 SVGIG (reference sequence). The CDR3 DNA reads TGTGCCTGGAGTGGCAGGGAAAACTATGGCTACACCTTC. Encoded protein: CAWSGRENYGYTF.

The count of this clone is one. The chain couples TRBV7-2 to TRBJ2-2; 8 nucleotides line up with TRBD2. The CDR3 spans 17 residues. Germline CDR1 SGHTA, CDR2 FQGNSA. The V segment lost 5 bases and the J segment 0 bases; nucleotides outside the gene matches: 8. The CDR3 spells CASSPTGGRSNTGELFF. CDR3 in DNA: TGTGCCAGCAGCCCAACGGGCGGGAGGTCGAACACCGGGGAGCTGTTTTTT.

This sequence joins TRBV5-1 and TRBJ2-7, with D possibly being TRBD1 (5 bases). Germline V gene lookup returns CDR1 SGHRS and CDR2 YFSETQ. Trimming took 6 bases from V and 0 from J, leaving 10 bases between them. The CDR3 totals 13 residues. The CDR3 region has the DNA TGCGCCAGCACCGACAGTTTCTCCTACGAGCAGTACTTC. Its translation is CASTDSFSYEQYF.

The CDR3 spells CASSFSQFPDRRRNTGELFF. The CDR3 nucleotides read TGTGCCAGCAGCTTCTCGCAATTCCCTGACAGAAGACGGAACACCGGGGAGCTGTTTTTT. The gene calls are TRBV7-8 and TRBJ2-2, with D possibly TRBD1 on 5 matching bases. This CDR3 comprises 20 residues. V was shortened by 3 bases and J by 1 base, with 24 bases between the two germline ends. Germline V gene lookup returns CDR1 SGHVS and CDR2 FQNEAQ.

This rearrangement joins TRBV9 to TRBJ2-1, with 11 bases fitting TRBD2. The ends lost 0 bases at V and 5 bases at J; junction bases unmatched: 4. The CDR3 runs 16 residues. Germline V gene sequence: CDR1 SGDLS, CDR2 YYNGEE. The CDR3 region has the DNA TGTGCCAGCAGCGTAGGTAGCGGGGGGGCCGACAATGAGCAGTTCTTC. Protein: CASSVGSGGADNEQFF.